Listed here are 20 T cell receptor beta chains from one sample, sequenced in a study of early T cells in non-severe SARS-CoV-2 infection (dated by TCRdb to 2020 to 2023). Libraries came from 5' RACE. This sample was sequenced with a NextSeq 500. TCRdb reanalyzed the raw reads on its own, using fastp at Q25 for trimming and MiXCR for clone calling, and kept in-frame beta chains. CDR3 protein duplicates are merged, each entry listing the most common genes and DNA. Counted in this sample were tens of thousands of distinct CDR3 sequences; roughly 15% of them appeared once. The ten biggest clones cover roughly 3.7% of the sample. The sequences come from whole blood, collected at baseline. The receptors come from an adult who was a healthcare worker with PCR-confirmed SARS-CoV-2 infection or an uninfected control (not recorded which).

The sample holds a few counts of this clonotype. The chain couples TRBV11-2 to TRBJ1-1, with a possible D match to TRBD1 (5 bases). Between the trimmed V and J ends, which lost 1 base and 1 base, there was a span of 13 bases. In germline, CDR1 is SGHAT, CDR2 FQNNGV. The CDR3 totals 16 residues. The DNA for the CDR3 is TGTGCCAGCAGCTTAGCCGGGGCAGGGAAGAACACTGAAGCTTTCTTT. It yields the protein CASSLAGAGKNTEAFF.

In this sample, this clonotype turned up many times. The CDR3, as DNA: TGCGCCAGCAGCTACTATCAGGGGGCAAAGGGCTACACCTTC. Amino acids: CASSYYQGAKGYTF. The gene calls are TRBV5-1 and TRBJ1-2, with 8 bases aligning to TRBD1. Trimming took 3 bases from V and 8 from J; bases not matched to a gene: 9. The CDR3 covers 14 residues. The germline V gene encodes CDR1 SGHRS and CDR2 YFSETQ.

The CDR3 bases are TGCGCCAGCAGTGAATTTAGCACTGAAGCTTTCTTT. Translating gives CASSEFSTEAFF. The chain couples TRBV10-2 to TRBJ1-1; D ambiguous. The CDR3 sequence is 12 residues long. Germline V CDR1 and CDR2: WSHSY, SAAADI. Deletions cut 3 bases from V and 4 bases from J, with 6 bases between.

This clonotype was counted at least ten times. The chain couples TRBV2 to TRBJ1-5; TRBD1 might be the D (5 bases). The CDR3 runs to 15 residues. Germline V gene data show CDR1 as SNHLY and CDR2 as FYNNEI. Trimming removed 2 bases at V and 5 bases at J, with 13 bases between. The CDR3 DNA reads TGTGCCAGCAGTGAATGGCGGGGGGGAGATCAGCCCCAGCATTTT. This gives the protein CASSEWRGGDQPQHF.

J is TRBJ1-2 and V is TRBV6-1, with unresolved D. This CDR3 spans 13 amino acids. CDR1 and CDR2 from the germline V gene are MNHNS and SASEGT. V lost 5 bases and J lost 4, with 11 bases in between. The CDR3 here is CASSQGSGYGYTF. The CDR3 coding sequence is TGTGCCAGCAGTCAAGGGTCTGGCTATGGCTACACCTTC.

This clonotype was seen repeatedly, ten times or more. At one end the junction does not follow the germline gene, possibly because of a read error. This chain connects TRBV20-1 to TRBJ2-7; 9 nucleotides match TRBD2. CDR1 and CDR2 from the germline V gene are DFQATT and SNEGSKA (reference sequence). The CDR3 has 16 residues. The CDR3 DNA reads as TGCAGTGCTAGAGCCCTGGGGCTAGCGGGACCTTACGGGCAGTACTTC. Translation gives CSARALGLAGPYGQYF.

The chain carries TRBV28 and TRBJ2-5; 9 bases are shared with TRBD2. The V gene's germline CDR1 is MDHEN and CDR2 SYDVKM. The CDR3 totals 15 residues. The V segment lost 5 bases and the J segment 4 bases; nucleotides outside the gene matches: 8. CDR3 sequence (DNA): TGTGCCAGCAGTCTCAGCGGGAGGCAACGAGAGACCCAGTACTTC. Translating it yields CASSLSGRQRETQYF.

This clonotype has a handful of counts. This sequence joins TRBV29-1 and TRBJ2-3; 8 nucleotides align to TRBD2. V lost 6 bases, J lost 0 bases, and 2 bases stayed unmatched. Germline assignment: CDR1 SQVTM and CDR2 ANQGSEA. There are 13 residues in the CDR3. CDR3 sequence: CSVAGASTDTQYF. The CDR3 DNA is TGCAGCGTAGCGGGAGCTAGCACAGATACGCAGTATTTT.

The table lists this clonotype with a few counts. This sequence joins TRBV29-1 and TRBJ1-4, with D uncertain. Trimming pared 3 bases from V and 0 bases from J, leaving 5 bases between. Germline V gene sequence: CDR1 SQVTM, CDR2 ANQGSEA. The CDR3 covers 13 residues. CDR3: CSVEPATNEKLFF. The CDR3 DNA follows: TGCAGCGTTGAGCCTGCAACTAATGAAAAACTGTTTTTT. Full variable domain (missing parts from reference TRBV29-1 and TRBJ1-4): SAVISQKPSRDICQRGTSLTIQCQVDSQVTMMFWYRQQPGQSLTLIATANQGSEATYESGFVIDKFPISRPNLTFSTLTVSNMSPEDSSIYLCSVEPATNEKLFFGSGTQLSVL.

The CDR3 here is CARGGGRDSYEQYF. The CDR3 nucleotides are TGTGCCAGAGGGGGCGGGAGGGACTCCTACGAGCAGTACTTC. This rearrangement joins TRBV2 to TRBJ2-7, with TRBD2 matching 9 bases. With 9 bases clipped from V and 0 bases from J, the junction kept 6 bases outside the gene matches. Germline values: CDR1 SNHLY, CDR2 FYNNEI. The CDR3 runs 14 residues.

This clonotype appeared a few times. As DNA, the CDR3 is TGTGCCAGCAGTTTGACAGGGAGTATGTTGGCCCAGTACTTC. Translated: CASSLTGSMLAQYF. The V and J genes are TRBV7-8 and TRBJ2-5; 7 bases agree with TRBD1. V was clipped by 6 bases and J by 9 bases; unmatched bases: 13. Germline V CDR1 and CDR2: SGHVS, FQNEAQ. The CDR3 loop spans 14 amino acids.

This clonotype has only a few counts. V gene TRBV5-1 combines with J gene TRBJ2-7; 15 nucleotides agree with TRBD2. This CDR3 region has 18 residues. CDR1 SGHRS and CDR2 YFSETQ come from the germline V gene. V trimming: 4 bases; J trimming: 1 base; junction bases outside the gene matches: 9. CDR3 amino acids: CASSMGLAGGRGSYEQYF. The CDR3, as DNA: TGCGCCAGCAGCATGGGACTAGCGGGAGGTAGAGGATCCTACGAGCAGTACTTC.

The J gene is TRBJ2-3, the V gene TRBV2; perhaps D is TRBD1 or TRBD2 (5 bases each). Germline lookup yields CDR1 SNHLY and CDR2 FYNNEI. V lost 6 bases and J 4 bases, leaving 8 bases between the germline ends. The CDR3 is made up of 12 amino acids. The CDR3 reads CASRGDPDTQYF. Written as DNA, the CDR3 is TGTGCCAGCAGGGGGGACCCAGATACGCAGTATTTT. The complete variable domain, with remaining parts taken from reference TRBV2 and TRBJ2-3, reads EPEVTQTPSHQVTQMGQEVILRCVPISNHLYFYWYRQILGQKVEFLVSFYNNEISEKSEIFDDQFSVERPDGSNFTLKIRSTKLEDSAMYFCASRGDPDTQYFGPGTRLTVL.

The chain employs TRBV7-2 and TRBJ2-3; tentatively, D is TRBD1 or TRBD2 (6 bases each). From germline, CDR1 is SGHTA and CDR2 FQGNSA. The CDR3 spans 15 residues. Trimming left V 5 bases short and J 4 bases short, with 16 bases between. The CDR3 DNA sequence: TGTGCCAGCAGCAAAGGGACAAGGGGGGCAGATACGCAGTATTTT. Translation: CASSKGTRGADTQYF.

V usage is TRBV29-1 and J usage is TRBJ1-1; a weak D match, TRBD1 (5 bases). CDR3 length: 13 amino acids. Trimming left V 3 bases short and J 10 bases short, with 18 bases between. CDR1 and CDR2 (germline): SQVTM, ANQGSEA. The CDR3 loop reads CSVDWQGGVGAFF. The CDR3 region has the DNA TGCAGCGTTGATTGGCAGGGCGGGGTGGGAGCTTTCTTT.

This clonotype was picked up a small number of times. The V and J genes are TRBV7-8 and TRBJ2-5; D is undetermined. Trimming took 1 base from V and 0 from J, leaving 6 bases between them. The CDR3 runs 14 residues. CDR1 is SGHVS and CDR2 is FQNEAQ in the germline V gene. CDR3 residues: CASSLVQYQETQYF. The CDR3, as DNA: TGTGCCAGCAGCTTAGTACAGTACCAAGAGACCCAGTACTTC.

This clonotype was detected only a few times. The rearrangement uses TRBV7-3 and TRBJ2-2, with TRBD1 as a possible D gene (6 bases). Trimming left V 0 bases short and J 4 bases short, with 12 bases between. Germline V gene sequence: CDR1 SGHTA, CDR2 FQGTGA. The CDR3 has 16 residues. CDR3 sequence reads: CASSLTAGVSTGELFF. The CDR3 DNA is TGTGCCAGCAGCTTAACGGCAGGGGTTAGCACCGGGGAGCTGTTTTTT.

There are a few counts of this clonotype. V gene TRBV7-6 combines with J gene TRBJ2-3; a weak D match, TRBD2 (6 bases). The germline V gene has CDR1 SGHVS and CDR2 FNYEAQ. V lost 5 bases to trimming and J lost 2 bases, with 20 bases between them. This CDR3 contains 17 residues. The CDR3 bases are TGTGCCAGCAGCCCTCAAGGAGCGGGTGATTTCACAGATACGCAGTATTTT. Its protein is CASSPQGAGDFTDTQYF.

The genes are TRBV10-2 and TRBJ2-3; D gene unclear. This CDR3 comprises 12 residues. The V end was cut by 3 bases, the J end by 10 bases, with 11 bases between. CDR1 and CDR2 from the germline V gene are WSHSY and SAAADI. CDR3 bases: TGCGCCAGCAGTGAAGGGCCGATTGCGCAGTATTTT. Residues: CASSEGPIAQYF.

This clonotype was observed many times. The rearrangement joins TRBV12-3 or TRBV12-4 to TRBJ2-2; unclear D gene. The V end was cut by 5 bases, the J end by 6 bases, with 16 bases between. This CDR3 comprises 15 residues. CDR3 nucleotides: TGTGCCAGCAGTCCCCCGTGGCTAAGGGCCGGGGAGCTGTTTTTT. It translates to CASSPPWLRAGELFF.